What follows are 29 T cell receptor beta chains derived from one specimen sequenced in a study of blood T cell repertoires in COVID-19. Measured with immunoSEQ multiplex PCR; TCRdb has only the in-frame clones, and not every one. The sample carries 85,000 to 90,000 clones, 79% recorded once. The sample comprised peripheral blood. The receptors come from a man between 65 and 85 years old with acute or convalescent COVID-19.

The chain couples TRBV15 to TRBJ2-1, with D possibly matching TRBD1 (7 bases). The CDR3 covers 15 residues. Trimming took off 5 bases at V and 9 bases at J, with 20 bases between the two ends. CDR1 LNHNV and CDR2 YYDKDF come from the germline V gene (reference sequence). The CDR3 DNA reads TGTGCCACCAGCTTGGAGGGGGCTTTCTTCGGTGAGCAGTTCTTC. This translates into CATSLEGAFFGEQFF. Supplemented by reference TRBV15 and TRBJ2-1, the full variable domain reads DAMVIQNPRYQVTQFGKPVTLSCSQTLNHNVMYWYQQKSSQAPKLLFHYYDKDFNNEADTPDNFQSRRPNTSFCFLDIRSPGLGDTAMYLCATSLEGAFFGEQFFGPGTRLTVL.

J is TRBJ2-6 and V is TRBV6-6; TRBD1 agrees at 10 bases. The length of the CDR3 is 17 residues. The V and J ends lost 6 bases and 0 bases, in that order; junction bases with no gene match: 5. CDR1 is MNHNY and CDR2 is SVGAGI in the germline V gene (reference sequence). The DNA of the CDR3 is TGTGCCAGCAGCCGACAGGGGGCCCTCTCTGGGGCCAACGTCCTGACTTTC. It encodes CASSRQGALSGANVLTF.

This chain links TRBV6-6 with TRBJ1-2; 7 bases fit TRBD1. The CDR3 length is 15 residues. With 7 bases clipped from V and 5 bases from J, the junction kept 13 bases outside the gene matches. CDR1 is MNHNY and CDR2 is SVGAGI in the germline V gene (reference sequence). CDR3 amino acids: CASTTNKGAGYGYTF. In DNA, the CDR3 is TGTGCCAGCACCACCAACAAGGGGGCAGGTTATGGCTACACCTTC.

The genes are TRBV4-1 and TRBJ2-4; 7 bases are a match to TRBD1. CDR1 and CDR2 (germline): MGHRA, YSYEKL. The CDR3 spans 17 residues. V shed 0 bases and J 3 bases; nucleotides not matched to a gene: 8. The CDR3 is CASSQDRGPPGKNIQYF. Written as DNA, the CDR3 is TGCGCCAGCAGCCAAGATAGGGGGCCCCCGGGCAAAAACATTCAGTACTTC.

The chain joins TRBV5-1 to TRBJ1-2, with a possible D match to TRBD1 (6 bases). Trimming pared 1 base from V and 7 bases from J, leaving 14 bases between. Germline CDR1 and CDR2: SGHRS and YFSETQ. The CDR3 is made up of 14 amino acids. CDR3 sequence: CASSLKDSVVGYTF. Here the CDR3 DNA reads TGCGCCAGCAGCTTGAAGGACAGTGTAGTTGGCTACACCTTC.

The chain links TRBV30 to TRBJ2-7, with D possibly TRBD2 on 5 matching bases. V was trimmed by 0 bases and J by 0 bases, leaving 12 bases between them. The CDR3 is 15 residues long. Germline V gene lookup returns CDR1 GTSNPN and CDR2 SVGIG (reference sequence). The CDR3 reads CAWSVRGWSSYEQYF. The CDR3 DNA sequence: TGTGCCTGGAGTGTACGAGGGTGGAGCTCCTACGAGCAGTACTTC.

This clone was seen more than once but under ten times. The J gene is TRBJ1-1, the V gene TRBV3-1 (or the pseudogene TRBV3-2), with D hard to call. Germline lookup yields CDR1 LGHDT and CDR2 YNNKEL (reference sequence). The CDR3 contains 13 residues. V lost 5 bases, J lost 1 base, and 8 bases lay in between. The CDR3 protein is CASSANRNTEAFF. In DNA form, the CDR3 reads TGTGCCAGCAGCGCCAACAGGAACACTGAAGCTTTCTTT.

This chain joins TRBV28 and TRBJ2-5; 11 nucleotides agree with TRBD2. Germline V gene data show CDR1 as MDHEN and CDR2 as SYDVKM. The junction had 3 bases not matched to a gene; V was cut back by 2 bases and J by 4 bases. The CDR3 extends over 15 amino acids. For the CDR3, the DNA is TGTGCCAGCAGTTTACTAGCGGGGGGCCGAGAGACCCAGTACTTC. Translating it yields CASSLLAGGRETQYF. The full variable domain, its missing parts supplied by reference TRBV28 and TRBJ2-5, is DVKVTQSSRYLVKRTGEKVFLECVQDMDHENMFWYRQDPGLGLRLIYFSYDVKMKEKGDIPEGYSVSREKKERFSLILESASTNQTSMYLCASSLLAGGRETQYFGPGTRLLVL.

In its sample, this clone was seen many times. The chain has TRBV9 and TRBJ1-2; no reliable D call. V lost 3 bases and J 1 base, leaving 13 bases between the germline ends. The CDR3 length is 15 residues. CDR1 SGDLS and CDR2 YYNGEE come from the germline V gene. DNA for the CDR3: TGTGCCAGCAGCGCGACGCCGGGGTATAACTATGGCTACACCTTC. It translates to CASSATPGYNYGYTF.

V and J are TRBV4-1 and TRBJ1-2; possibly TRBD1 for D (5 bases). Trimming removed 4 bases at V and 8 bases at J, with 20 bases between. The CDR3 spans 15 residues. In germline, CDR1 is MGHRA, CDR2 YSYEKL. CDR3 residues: CASSRVPGLFYGYTF. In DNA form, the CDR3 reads TGCGCCAGCAGCCGAGTTCCGGGACTCTTCTACGGCTACACCTTC.

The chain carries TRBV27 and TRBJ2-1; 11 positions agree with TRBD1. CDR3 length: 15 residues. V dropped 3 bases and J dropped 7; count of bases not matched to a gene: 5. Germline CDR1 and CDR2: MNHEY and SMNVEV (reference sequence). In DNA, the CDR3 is TGTGCCAGCAGTTTTGGACAGGGGGCGAGGAATGAGCAGTTCTTC. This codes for CASSFGQGARNEQFF.

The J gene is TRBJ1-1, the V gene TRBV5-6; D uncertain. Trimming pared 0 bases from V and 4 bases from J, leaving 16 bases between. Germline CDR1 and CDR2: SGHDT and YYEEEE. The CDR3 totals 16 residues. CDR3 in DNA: TGTGCCAGCAGCTTGGATGGGTCCCGGGGAGTCACTGAAGCTTTCTTT. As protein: CASSLDGSRGVTEAFF.

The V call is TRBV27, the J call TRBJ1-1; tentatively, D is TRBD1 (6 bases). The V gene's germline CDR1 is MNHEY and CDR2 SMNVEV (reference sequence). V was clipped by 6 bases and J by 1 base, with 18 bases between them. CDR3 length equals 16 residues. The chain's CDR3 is CASSPRGLGANTEAFF. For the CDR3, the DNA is TGTGCCAGCAGCCCCCGCGGTTTGGGGGCGAACACTGAAGCTTTCTTT.

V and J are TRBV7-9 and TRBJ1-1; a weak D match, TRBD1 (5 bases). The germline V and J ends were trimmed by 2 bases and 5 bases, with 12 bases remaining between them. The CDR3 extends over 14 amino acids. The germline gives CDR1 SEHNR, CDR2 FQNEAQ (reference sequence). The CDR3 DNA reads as TGTGCCAGCAGCTTACAAGGGACTGGGACTGAAGCTTTCTTT. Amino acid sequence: CASSLQGTGTEAFF. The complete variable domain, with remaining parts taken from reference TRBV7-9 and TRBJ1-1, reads DTGVSQNPRHKITKRGQNVTFRCDPISEHNRLYWYRQTLGQGPEFLTYFQNEAQLEKSRLLSDRFSAERPKGSFSTLEIQRTEQGDSAMYLCASSLQGTGTEAFFGQGTRLTVV.

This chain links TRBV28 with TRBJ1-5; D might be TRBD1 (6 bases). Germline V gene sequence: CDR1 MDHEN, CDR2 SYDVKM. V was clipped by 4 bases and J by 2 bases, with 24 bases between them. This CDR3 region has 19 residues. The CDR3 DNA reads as TGTGCCAGCAGTTCACCCCGGGACATTGGTAAGGGGGGCAATCAGCCCCAGCATTTT. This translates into CASSSPRDIGKGGNQPQHF.

CDR3 amino acids: CASSLVARRGNTIYF. DNA of the CDR3: TGTGCCAGCAGCTTAGTGGCTCGGCGCGGGAACACCATATATTTT. The gene calls are TRBV7-2 and TRBJ1-3; no clear D gene. This CDR3 region has 15 residues. Germline CDR1 SGHTA, CDR2 FQGNSA. With 1 base removed from V and 7 bases from J, the gap between germline ends came to 14 bases. The whole variable domain, filled in from reference TRBV7-2 and TRBJ1-3, reads GAGVSQSPSNKVTEKGKDVELRCDPISGHTALYWYRQSLGQGLEFLIYFQGNSAPDKSGLPSDRFSAERTGGSVSTLTIQRTQQEDSAVYLCASSLVARRGNTIYFGEGSWLTVV.

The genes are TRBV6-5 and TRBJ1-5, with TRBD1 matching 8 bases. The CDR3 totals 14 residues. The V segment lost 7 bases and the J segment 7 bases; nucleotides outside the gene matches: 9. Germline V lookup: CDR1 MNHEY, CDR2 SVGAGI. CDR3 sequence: CASTPGGYPQPQHF. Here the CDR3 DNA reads TGTGCCAGCACTCCAGGGGGCTATCCCCAGCCCCAGCATTTT.

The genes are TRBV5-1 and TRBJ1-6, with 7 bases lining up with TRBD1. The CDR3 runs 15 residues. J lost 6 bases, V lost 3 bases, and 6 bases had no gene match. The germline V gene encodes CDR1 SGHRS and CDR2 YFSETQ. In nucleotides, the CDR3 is TGCGCCAGCAGCTGGGGCGGGACAGCTAATTCACCCCTCCACTTT. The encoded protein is CASSWGGTANSPLHF.

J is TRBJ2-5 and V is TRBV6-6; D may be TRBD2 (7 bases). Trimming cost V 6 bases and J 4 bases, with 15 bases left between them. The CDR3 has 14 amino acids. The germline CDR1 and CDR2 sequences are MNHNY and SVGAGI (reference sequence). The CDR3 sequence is CASSPRGGVETQYF. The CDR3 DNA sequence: TGTGCCAGCAGCCCCCGAGGGGGGGTAGAGACCCAGTACTTC.

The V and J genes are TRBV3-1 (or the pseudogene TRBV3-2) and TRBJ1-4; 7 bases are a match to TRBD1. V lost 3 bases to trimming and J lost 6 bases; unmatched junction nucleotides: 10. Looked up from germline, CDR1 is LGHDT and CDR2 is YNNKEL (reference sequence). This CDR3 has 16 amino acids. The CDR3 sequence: CASSHRDRRPDEKLFF. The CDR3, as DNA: TGTGCCAGCAGCCACCGGGACAGAAGACCGGATGAAAAACTGTTTTTT.

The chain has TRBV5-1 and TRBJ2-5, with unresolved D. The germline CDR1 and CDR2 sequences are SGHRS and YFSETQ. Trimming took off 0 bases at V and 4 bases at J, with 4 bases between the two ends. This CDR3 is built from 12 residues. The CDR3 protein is CASSLALETQYF. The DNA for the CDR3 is TGCGCCAGCAGCTTGGCCTTAGAGACCCAGTACTTC.

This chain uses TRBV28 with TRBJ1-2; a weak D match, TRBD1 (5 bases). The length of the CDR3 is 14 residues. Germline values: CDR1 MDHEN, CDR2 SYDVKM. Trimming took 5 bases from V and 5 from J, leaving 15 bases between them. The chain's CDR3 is CASSGPGLRYGYTF. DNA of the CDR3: TGTGCCAGCAGTGGGCCAGGGTTACGGTATGGCTACACCTTC.

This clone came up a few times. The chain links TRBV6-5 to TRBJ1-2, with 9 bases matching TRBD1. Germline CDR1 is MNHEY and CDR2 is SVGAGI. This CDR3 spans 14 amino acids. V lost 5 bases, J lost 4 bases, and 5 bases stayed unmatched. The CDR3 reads CASSTGQGLYGYTF. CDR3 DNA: TGTGCCAGCAGTACCGGACAGGGGCTCTATGGCTACACCTTC.

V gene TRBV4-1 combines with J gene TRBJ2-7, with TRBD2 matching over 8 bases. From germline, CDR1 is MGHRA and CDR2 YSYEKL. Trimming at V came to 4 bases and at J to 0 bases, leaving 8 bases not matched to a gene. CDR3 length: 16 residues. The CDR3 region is CASSPSGAGGSYEQYF. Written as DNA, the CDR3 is TGCGCCAGCAGCCCCTCGGGTGCGGGGGGCTCCTACGAGCAGTACTTC.

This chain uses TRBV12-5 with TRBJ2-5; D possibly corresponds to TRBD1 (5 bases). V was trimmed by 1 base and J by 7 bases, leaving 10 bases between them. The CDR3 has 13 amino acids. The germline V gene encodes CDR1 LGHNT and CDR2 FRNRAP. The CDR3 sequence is CASGLGPDRTQYF. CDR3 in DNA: TGTGCTAGTGGTTTGGGCCCCGACAGGACCCAGTACTTC. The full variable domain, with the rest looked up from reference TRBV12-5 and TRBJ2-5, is DARVTQTPRHKVTEMGQEVTMRCQPILGHNTVFWYRQTMMQGLELLAYFRNRAPLDDSGMPKDRFSAEMPDATLATLKIQPSEPRDSAVYFCASGLGPDRTQYFGPGTRLLVL.

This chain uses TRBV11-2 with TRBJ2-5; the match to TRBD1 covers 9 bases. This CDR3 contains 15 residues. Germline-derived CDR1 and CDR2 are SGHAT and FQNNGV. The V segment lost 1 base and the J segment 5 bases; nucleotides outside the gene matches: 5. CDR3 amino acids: CASSLGDREEETQYF. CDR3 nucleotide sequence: TGTGCCAGCAGCTTAGGGGACAGGGAAGAGGAGACCCAGTACTTC.

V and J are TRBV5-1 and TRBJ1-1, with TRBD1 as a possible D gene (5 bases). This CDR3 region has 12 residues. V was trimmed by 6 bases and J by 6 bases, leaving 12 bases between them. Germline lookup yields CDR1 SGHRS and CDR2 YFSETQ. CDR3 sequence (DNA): TGCGCCAGCACCACGGGGGGGGCTGAAGCTTTCTTT. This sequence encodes CASTTGGAEAFF. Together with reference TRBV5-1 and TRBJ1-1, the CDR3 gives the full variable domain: KAGVTQTPRYLIKTRGQQVTLSCSPISGHRSVSWYQQTPGQGLQFLFEYFSETQRNKGNFPGRFSGRQFSNSRSEMNVSTLELGDSALYLCASTTGGAEAFFGQGTRLTVV.

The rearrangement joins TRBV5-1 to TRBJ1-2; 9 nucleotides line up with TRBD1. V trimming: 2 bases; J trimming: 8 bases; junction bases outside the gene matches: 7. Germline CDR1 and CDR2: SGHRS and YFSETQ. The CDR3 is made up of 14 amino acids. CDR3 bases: TGCGCCAGCAGCTTTGACAGGGGGAACGAGGGCTACACCTTC. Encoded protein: CASSFDRGNEGYTF. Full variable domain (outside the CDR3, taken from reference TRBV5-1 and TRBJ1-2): KAGVTQTPRYLIKTRGQQVTLSCSPISGHRSVSWYQQTPGQGLQFLFEYFSETQRNKGNFPGRFSGRQFSNSRSEMNVSTLELGDSALYLCASSFDRGNEGYTFGSGTRLTVV.

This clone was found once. Written as DNA, the CDR3 is TGTGCCAGCAGCTTAGTTTCAGGGCGACCTTATGGAAACACCATATATTTT. Translated: CASSLVSGRPYGNTIYF. The J gene is TRBJ1-3, the V gene TRBV7-9, with a weak D call TRBD1 (5 bases). CDR3 size: 17 residues. Trimming removed 1 base at V and 3 bases at J, with 16 bases between. Germline V gene sequence: CDR1 SEHNR, CDR2 FQNEAQ (reference sequence). Filled out from reference TRBV7-9 and TRBJ1-3, the complete variable domain reads DTGVSQNPRHKITKRGQNVTFRCDPISEHNRLYWYRQTLGQGPEFLTYFQNEAQLEKSRLLSDRFSAERPKGSFSTLEIQRTEQGDSAMYLCASSLVSGRPYGNTIYFGEGSWLTVV.